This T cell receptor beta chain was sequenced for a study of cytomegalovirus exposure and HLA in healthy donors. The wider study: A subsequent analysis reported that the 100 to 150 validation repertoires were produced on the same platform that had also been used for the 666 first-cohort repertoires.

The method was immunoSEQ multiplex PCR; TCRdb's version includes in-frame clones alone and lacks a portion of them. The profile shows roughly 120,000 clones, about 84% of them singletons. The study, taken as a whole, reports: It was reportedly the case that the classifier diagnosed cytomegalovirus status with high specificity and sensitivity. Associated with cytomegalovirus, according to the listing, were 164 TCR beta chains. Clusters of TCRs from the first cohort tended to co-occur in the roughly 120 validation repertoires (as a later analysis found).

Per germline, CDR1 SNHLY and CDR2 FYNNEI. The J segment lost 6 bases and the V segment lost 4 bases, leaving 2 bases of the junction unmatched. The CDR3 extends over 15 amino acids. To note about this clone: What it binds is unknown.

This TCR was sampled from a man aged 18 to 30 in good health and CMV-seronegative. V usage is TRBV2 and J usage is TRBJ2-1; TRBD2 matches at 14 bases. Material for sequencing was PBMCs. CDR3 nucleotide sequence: TGTGCCAGCAGTGCCGGGACTAGCGGGAGCAATGAGCAGTTCTTC. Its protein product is CASSAGTSGSNEQFF.